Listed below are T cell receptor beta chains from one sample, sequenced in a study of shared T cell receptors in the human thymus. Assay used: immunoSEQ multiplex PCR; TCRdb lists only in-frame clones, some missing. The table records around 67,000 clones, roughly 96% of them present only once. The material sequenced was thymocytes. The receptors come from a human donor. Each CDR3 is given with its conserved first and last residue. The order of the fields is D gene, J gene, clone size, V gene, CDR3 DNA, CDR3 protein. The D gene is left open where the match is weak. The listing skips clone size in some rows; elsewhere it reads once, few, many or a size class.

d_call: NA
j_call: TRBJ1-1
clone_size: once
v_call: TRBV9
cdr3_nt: TGTGCCAGCAGCGTAGCGCGAGGGGGGGAGACTGAAGCTTTCTTT
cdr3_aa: CASSVARGGETEAFF

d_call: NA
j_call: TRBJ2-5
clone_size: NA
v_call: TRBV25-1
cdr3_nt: TGTGCCAGCAGTGAAACTGTCGACGGGGACGTAGAGACCCAGTACTTC
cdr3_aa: CASSETVDGDVETQYF

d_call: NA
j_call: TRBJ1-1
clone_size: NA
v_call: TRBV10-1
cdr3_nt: TGCGCCAGCATTGTCAACAGTCGAACCCCTAACACTGAAGCTTTCTTT
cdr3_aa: CASIVNSRTPNTEAFF

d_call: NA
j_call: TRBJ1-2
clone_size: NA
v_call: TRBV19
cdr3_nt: TGTGCCAGTAGTATACTGGCAGAGCCTAACTATGGCTACACCTTC
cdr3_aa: CASSILAEPNYGYTF

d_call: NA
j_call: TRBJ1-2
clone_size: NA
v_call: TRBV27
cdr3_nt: TGTGCCAGCAGTTTAACGCCTCCCCATATTTACTATGGCTACACCTTC
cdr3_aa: CASSLTPPHIYYGYTF

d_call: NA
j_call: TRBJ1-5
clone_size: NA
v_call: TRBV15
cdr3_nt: TGTGCCACCACACCGAATAGCAATCAGCCCCAGCATTTT
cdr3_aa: CATTPNSNQPQHF

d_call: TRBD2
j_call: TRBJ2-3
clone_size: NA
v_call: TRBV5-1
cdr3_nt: TGCGCCAGCAGCTTGAGCTCTAAAGGTGGACTAGCGGGGCTCGCAAGCACAGATACGCAGTATTTT
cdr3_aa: CASSLSSKGGLAGLASTDTQYF

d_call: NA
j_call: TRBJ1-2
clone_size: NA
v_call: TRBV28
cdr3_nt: TGTGTCTCCGGTGGAGGCACCTTC
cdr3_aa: CVSGGGTF

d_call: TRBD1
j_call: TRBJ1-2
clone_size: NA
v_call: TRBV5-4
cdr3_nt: TGTGCCAGCAGCCGACCGGGACAGTACTATGGCTACACCTTC
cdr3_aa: CASSRPGQYYGYTF

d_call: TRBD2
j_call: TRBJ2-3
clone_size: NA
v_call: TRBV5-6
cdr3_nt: TGTGCCAGCAGCCCCCGGGACTACACAGATACGCAGTATTTT
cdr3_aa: CASSPRDYTDTQYF

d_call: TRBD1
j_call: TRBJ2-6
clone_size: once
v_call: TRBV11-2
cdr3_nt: TGTGCCAGCAGAAAACAGGGGGAGCCCTCTGGGGCCAACGTCCTGACTTTC
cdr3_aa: CASRKQGEPSGANVLTF

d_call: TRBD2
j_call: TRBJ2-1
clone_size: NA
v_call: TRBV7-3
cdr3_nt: TGTGCCAGCAGCTTAGGCGGGGGAGACTACAATGAGCAGTTCTTC
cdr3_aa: CASSLGGGDYNEQFF

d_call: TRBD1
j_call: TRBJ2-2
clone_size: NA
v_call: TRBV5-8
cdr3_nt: TGTGCCAGCAGCTTGGATAGGGGGCGGTGTACCGGGGAGCTGTTTTTT
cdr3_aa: CASSLDRGRCTGELFF

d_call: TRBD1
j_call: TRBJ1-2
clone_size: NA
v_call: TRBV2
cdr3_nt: TGTGCCAGCAGTGTCGGTCAGGGGGCGCGTGGCTACACCTTC
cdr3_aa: CASSVGQGARGYTF

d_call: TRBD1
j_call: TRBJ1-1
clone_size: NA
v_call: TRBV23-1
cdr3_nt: TGCGCCAGCAGGCCGGCGGAGGACAGGTTGAACACTGAAGCTTTCTTT
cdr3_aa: CASRPAEDRLNTEAFF

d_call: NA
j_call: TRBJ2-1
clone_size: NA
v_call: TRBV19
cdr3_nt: TGTGCCAGTACCCTACGAAAAGTCGCAAGCTCCTACAATGAGCAGTTCTTC
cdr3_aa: CASTLRKVASSYNEQFF

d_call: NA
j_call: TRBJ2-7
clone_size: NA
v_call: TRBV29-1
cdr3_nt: TGCAGCGTTGGACGGGCCTCAGGGTCCTACGAGCAGTACTTC
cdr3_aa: CSVGRASGSYEQYF

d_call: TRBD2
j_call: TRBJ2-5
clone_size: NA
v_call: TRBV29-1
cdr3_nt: TGCAGCGCTATGACGGGGGGAGAGACCCAGTACTTC
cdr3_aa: CSAMTGGETQYF

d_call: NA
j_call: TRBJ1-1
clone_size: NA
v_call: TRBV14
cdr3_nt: TGTGCCAGCAGCCAAGATCATTGTGGGACAGAAGCTTTCTTT
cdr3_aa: CASSQDHCGTEAFF

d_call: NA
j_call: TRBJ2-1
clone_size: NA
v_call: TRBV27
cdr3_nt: TGTGCCAGCAGTCGGGGGGACAGGACCAGCAATGAGCAGTTCTTC
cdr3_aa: CASSRGDRTSNEQFF

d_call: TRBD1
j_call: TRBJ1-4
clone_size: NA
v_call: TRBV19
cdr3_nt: TGTGCCAGTAGGACTTCAGGGGGGAAGAATGAAAAACTGTTTTTT
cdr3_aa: CASRTSGGKNEKLFF

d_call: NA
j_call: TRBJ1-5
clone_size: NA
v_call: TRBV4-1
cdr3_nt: TGCGCCAGCAGCCAAGCGCCCTTTAGGCACTCAGGGGCAGGGCCTCAGCCCCAGCATTTT
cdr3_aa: CASSQAPFRHSGAGPQPQHF

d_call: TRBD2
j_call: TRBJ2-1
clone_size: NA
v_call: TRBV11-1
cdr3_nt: TGTGCCAGCAGCCCCACCCATAAGACTAGCGGGGTGACCAATGAGCAGTTCTTC
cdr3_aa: CASSPTHKTSGVTNEQFF

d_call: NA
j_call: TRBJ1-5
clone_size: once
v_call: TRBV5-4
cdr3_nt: TGTGCCAGCAGCTTGGGGGTCGGAGGGCCCCAGCATTTT
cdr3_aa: CASSLGVGGPQHF

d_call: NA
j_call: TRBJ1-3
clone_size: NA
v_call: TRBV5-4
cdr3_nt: TGTGCCAGCACCCACCGGGACTCTGGAAACACCATATATTTT
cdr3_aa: CASTHRDSGNTIYF

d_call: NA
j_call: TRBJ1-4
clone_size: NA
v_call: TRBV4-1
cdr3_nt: TGCGCCAGCAGCCTCCTCGCGGACAGTTCAACTAATGAAAAACTGTTTTTT
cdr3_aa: CASSLLADSSTNEKLFF

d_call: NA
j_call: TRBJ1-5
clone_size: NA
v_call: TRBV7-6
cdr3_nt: TGTGCCAGCAGCTCTACAGACAGATTCAATCAGCCCCAGCATTTT
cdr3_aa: CASSSTDRFNQPQHF

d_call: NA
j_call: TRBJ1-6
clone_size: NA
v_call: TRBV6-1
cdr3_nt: TGTGCCAGCAGTGGGGTAGGGGGTCATAATTCACCCCTCCACTTT
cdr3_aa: CASSGVGGHNSPLHF

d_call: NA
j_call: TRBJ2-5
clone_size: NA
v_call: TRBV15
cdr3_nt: TGTGCCACCAGCATTAAACAGGATGGGGAAGAGACCCAGTACTTC
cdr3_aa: CATSIKQDGEETQYF

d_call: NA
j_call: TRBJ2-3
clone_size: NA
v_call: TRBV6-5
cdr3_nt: TGTGCCAGCAGTTACTCTTTTCCCCCAGATACGCAGTATTTT
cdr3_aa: CASSYSFPPDTQYF

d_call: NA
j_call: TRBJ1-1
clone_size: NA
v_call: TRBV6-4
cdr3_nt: TGTGCCAGCAGTGCAAGTGAAGCTTTCTTT
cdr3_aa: CASSASEAFF

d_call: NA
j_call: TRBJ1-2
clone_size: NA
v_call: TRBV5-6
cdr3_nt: TGTGCCAGCAGCTCGGGGGCGTACTATGGCTACACCTTC
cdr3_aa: CASSSGAYYGYTF

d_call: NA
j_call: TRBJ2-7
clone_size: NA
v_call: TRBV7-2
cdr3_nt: TGTGCCAGCAGCTTGGTTGCGGGCTACGAGCAGTACTTC
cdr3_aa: CASSLVAGYEQYF

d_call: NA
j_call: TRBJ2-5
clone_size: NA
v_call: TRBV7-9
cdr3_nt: TGTGCCAGCAGCTTAGCGCTAGACCCCTCGGAGACCCAGTACTTC
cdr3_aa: CASSLALDPSETQYF

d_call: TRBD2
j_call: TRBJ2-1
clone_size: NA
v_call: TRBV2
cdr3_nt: TGTGCCAGCAGTGAAGGTCGGGGGGGACTAGTAAACGAGCAGTTCTTC
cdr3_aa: CASSEGRGGLVNEQFF

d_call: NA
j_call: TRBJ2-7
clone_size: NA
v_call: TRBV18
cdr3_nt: TGTGCCAGCTCACCTAAAGGAGGGCCCTACGAGCAGTACTTC
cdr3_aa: CASSPKGGPYEQYF

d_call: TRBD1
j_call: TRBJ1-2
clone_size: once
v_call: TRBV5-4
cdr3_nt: TGTGCCAGCAGCTTAGGACAGGCCGAATATGGCTACACCTTC
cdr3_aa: CASSLGQAEYGYTF

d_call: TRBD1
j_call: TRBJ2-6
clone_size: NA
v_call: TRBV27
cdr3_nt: TGTGCCAGCAGGATTGGACAGGCCCCATTTTACTCTGGGGCCAACGTCCTGACTTTC
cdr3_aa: CASRIGQAPFYSGANVLTF

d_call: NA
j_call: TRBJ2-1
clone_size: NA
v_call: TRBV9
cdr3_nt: TGTGCCAGCAGCGCGCCAAAGACGGGGAGGAATGAGCAGTTCTTC
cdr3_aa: CASSAPKTGRNEQFF

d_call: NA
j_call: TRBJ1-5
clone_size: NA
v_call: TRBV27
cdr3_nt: TGTGCCAGCAGTTTATACCACCGGGACAAGGATAGCAATCAGCCCCAGCATTTT
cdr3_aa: CASSLYHRDKDSNQPQHF

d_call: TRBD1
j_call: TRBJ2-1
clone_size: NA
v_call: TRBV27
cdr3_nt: TGTGCCAGCAGTTTGCCATCGGCTCCCCCCAAGGGGGCCCCCTCCTACAATGAGCAGTTCTTC
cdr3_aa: CASSLPSAPPKGAPSYNEQFF

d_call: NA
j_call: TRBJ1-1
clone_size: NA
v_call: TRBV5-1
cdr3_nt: TGCGCCAGCAGCTTGGCTACCCCGGAAGAAGCTTTCTTT
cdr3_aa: CASSLATPEEAFF

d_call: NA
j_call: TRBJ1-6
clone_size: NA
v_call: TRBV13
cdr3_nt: TGTGCCAGCAGCTTGGGCCCAAATATCACCCTCCACTTT
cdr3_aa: CASSLGPNITLHF

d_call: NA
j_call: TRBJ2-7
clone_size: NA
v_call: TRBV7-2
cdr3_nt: TGTGCCAGCAGCTTGCGGAACAAGGACATCTCCTACGAGCAGTACTTC
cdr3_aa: CASSLRNKDISYEQYF

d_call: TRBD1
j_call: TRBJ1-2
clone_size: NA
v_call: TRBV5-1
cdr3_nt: TGCGCCAGCAGCTTCGGACAGGCCTACTATGGCTACACCTTC
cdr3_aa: CASSFGQAYYGYTF

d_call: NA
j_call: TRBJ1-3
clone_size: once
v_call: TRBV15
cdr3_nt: TGTGCCACCAGCAGAGATGGAGGGGTAGGGTACTCTGGAAACACCATATATTTT
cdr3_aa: CATSRDGGVGYSGNTIYF